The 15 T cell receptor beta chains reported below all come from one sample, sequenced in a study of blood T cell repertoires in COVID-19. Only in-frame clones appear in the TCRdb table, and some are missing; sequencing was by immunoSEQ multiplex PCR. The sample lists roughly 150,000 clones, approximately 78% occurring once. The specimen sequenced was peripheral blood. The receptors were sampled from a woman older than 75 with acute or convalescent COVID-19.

The CDR3 sequence is CASSQGYRAGAGELFF. In DNA, the CDR3 is TGTGCCAGCAGCCAAGGGTACAGGGCCGGGGCCGGGGAGCTGTTTTTT. The chain joins TRBV14 to TRBJ2-2, with D possibly being TRBD1 (6 bases). The CDR3 covers 16 residues. Germline V lookup: CDR1 SGHDN, CDR2 FVKESK. The V and J ends lost 1 base and 6 bases respectively, with 15 bases between them.

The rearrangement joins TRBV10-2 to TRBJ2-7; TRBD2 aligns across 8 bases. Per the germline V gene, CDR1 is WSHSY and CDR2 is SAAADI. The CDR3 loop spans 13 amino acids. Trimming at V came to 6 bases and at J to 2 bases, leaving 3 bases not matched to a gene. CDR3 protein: CASSAGLAYEQYF. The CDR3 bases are TGCGCCAGCAGCGCGGGACTAGCCTACGAGCAGTACTTC.

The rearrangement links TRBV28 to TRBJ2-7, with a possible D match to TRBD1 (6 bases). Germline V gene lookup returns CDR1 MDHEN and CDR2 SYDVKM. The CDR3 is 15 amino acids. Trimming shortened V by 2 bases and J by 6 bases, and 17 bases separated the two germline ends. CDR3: CASSLRTGFWSEQYF. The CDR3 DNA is TGTGCCAGCAGTTTACGAACAGGGTTTTGGAGCGAGCAGTACTTC.

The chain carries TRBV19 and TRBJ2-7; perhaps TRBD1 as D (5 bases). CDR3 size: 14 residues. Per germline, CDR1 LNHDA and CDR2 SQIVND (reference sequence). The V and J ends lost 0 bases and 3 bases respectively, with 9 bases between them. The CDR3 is CASSIDGASYEQYF. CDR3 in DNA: TGTGCCAGTAGTATAGATGGGGCAAGCTACGAGCAGTACTTC.

CDR3 protein: CASSRDSREQFF. CDR3 coding DNA: TGTGCCAGTAGTAGGGACTCCCGAGAGCAGTTCTTC. The V and J genes are TRBV19 and TRBJ2-1; a possible D gene is TRBD2 (6 bases). There are 12 residues in the CDR3. From germline, CDR1 is LNHDA and CDR2 SQIVND (reference sequence). Trimming cost V 4 bases and J 10 bases, with 11 bases left between them.

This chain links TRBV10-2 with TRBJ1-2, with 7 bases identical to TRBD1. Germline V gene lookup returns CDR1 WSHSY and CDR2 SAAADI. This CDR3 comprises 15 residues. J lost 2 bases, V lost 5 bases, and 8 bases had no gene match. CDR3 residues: CASSTSRQGNYGYTF. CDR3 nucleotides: TGCGCCAGCAGTACCTCTAGACAGGGAAACTATGGCTACACCTTC.

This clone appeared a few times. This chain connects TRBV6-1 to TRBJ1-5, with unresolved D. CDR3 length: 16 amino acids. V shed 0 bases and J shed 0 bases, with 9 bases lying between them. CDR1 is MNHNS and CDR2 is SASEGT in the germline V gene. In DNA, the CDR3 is TGTGCCAGCAGTGAAGCGCCGGGGTTTAGCAATCAGCCCCAGCATTTT. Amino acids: CASSEAPGFSNQPQHF.

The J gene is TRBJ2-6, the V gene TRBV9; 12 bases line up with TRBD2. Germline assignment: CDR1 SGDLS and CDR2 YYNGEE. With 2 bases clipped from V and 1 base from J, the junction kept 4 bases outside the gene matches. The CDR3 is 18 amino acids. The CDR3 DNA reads TGTGCCAGCAGCGTGGCTAGCGGGGGGGCGTCTGGGGCCAACGTCCTGACTTTC. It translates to CASSVASGGASGANVLTF.

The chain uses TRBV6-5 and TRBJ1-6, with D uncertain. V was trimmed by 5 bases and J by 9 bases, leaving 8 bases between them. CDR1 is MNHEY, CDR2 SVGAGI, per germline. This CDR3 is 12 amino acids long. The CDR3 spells CASSIGGSPLHF. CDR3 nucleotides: TGTGCCAGCAGTATCGGTGGTTCACCCCTCCACTTT.

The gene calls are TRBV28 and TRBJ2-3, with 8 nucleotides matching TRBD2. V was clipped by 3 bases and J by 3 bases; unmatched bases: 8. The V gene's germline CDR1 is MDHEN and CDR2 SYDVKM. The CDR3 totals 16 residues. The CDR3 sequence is CASSFPAGGRTDTQYF. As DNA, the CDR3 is TGTGCCAGCAGTTTCCCGGCGGGGGGTAGAACAGATACGCAGTATTTT.

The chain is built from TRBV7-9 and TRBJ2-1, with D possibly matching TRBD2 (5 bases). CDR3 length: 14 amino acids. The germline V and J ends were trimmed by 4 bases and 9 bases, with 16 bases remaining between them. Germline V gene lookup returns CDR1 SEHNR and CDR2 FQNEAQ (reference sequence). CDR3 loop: CASSSRASTGEQFF. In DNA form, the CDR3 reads TGTGCCAGCAGCTCGCGGGCTAGCACGGGTGAGCAGTTCTTC. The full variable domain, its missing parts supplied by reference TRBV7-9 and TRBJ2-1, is DTGVSQNPRHKITKRGQNVTFRCDPISEHNRLYWYRQTLGQGPEFLTYFQNEAQLEKSRLLSDRFSAERPKGSFSTLEIQRTEQGDSAMYLCASSSRASTGEQFFGPGTRLTVL.

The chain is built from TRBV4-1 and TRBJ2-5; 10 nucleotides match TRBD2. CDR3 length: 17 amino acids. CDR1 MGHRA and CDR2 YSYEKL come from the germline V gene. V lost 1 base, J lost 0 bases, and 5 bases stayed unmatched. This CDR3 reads CASSQGRAGGHQETQYF. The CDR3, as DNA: TGCGCCAGCAGCCAAGGCAGAGCGGGGGGGCACCAAGAGACCCAGTACTTC.

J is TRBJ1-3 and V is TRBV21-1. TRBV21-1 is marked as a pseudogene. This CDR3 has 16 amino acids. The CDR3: CASSKPSWRPLSTIYF. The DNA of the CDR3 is TGTGCCAGCAGCAAACCTTCGTGGCGGCCACTCAGTACCATATATTTT.

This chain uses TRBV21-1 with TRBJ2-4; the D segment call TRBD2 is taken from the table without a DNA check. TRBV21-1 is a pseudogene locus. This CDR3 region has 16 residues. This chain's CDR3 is CASSLRLAGAKNIQYF. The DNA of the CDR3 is TGTGCCAGCAGCCTACGGCTAGCGGGGGCGAAAAACATTCAGTACTTC.

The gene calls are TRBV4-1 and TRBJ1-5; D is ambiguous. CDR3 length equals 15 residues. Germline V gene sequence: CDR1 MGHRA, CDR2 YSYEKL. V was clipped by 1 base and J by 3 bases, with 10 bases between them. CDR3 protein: CASSQVRLFNQPQHF. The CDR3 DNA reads TGCGCCAGCAGCCAAGTGAGGCTCTTCAATCAGCCCCAGCATTTT.